This TCR beta chain was captured by sequencing in a study of cytomegalovirus exposure and HLA in healthy donors. Background on the study: An analysis done earlier identified 95 million to 140 million unique TCR beta sequences from about 179 million T cells. Study observations and caveats: A later analysis reportedly found fewer N-insertions in an Asian-associated ancestry cluster than the roughly 670-donor mean. TCR association rates varied by HLA locus in a later analysis, with DRB1 highest and HLA-C lowest.

In the PCR, 60 Vbeta and 13 Jbeta primers were used. Per the original methods: Later, some 75 million unique TCR beta chains were counted in an analysis, and 8.5 million to 13 million of them were shared. The assay was immunoSEQ multiplex PCR, and TCRdb's table has in-frame clones only and misses some. Clonal size and the V and J genes are those of that table, whereas D and trimming came from the DNA. The table lists 150,000 to 180,000 clones, nearly 80% of them singletons. Germline trimming cut 6 bases from V and 9 bases from J; bases unmatched to any gene: 5. The V gene's germline CDR1 is SGHTA and CDR2 FQGNSA. The CDR3 has 12 residues. In the case of this clone: What it binds is unknown.

The material sequenced was PBMCs. This clonotype was sampled from a man aged 25-45 years in good health and CMV-seropositive. The V call is TRBV7-2, the J call TRBJ2-3, with 8 bases fitting TRBD2. CDR3 amino acids: CASRTSGSTQYF. CDR3 nucleotides: TGTGCCAGCAGGACCAGCGGGAGCACGCAGTATTTT. Full variable domain (remainder filled in from reference TRBV7-2 and TRBJ2-3): GAGVSQSPSNKVTEKGKDVELRCDPISGHTALYWYRQSLGQGLEFLIYFQGNSAPDKSGLPSDRFSAERTGGSVSTLTIQRTQQEDSAVYLCASRTSGSTQYFGPGTRLTVL.